There are a few counts of the clone carrying this T cell receptor beta chain. The antigen is undetermined. The CDR3 runs 13 residues. V dropped 6 bases and J dropped 1 base, with 10 bases sitting between them. The germline V gene encodes CDR1 KGHSH and CDR2 LQKENI. The protocol was immunoSEQ multiplex PCR, while the TCRdb copy is restricted to in-frame clones and leaves out a portion. This sample comprises over 10,000 clones, none seen once only. The entry originates in a study of T cells after posttransplantation cyclophosphamide. Points from the study as a whole: TRB overlap between skin or GI tissue T cells and blood was limited. TRB clonality was highly associated with recipient CMV seropositivity and reactivation. Later blood repertoires were often dominated by clones from the donor CD8+ memory compartment.

A marrow graft followed busulfan-fludarabine conditioning, with cyclophosphamide on days +3 and +4. The chain has TRBV18 and TRBJ2-7, with a possible D match to TRBD1 (5 bases). Source: PBMCs, taken after allogeneic stem cell transplant with posttransplant cyclophosphamide. The sequence was obtained from a female patient between 35 and 55 years old who received an allogeneic stem cell transplant from an unrelated donor, was CMV-positive, and had acute GVHD only. Some of the T cells may derive from the graft donor. CDR3 bases: TGTGCCAGCTCCGACAGCGTATCCTACGAGCAGTACTTC. Its translation: CASSDSVSYEQYF.